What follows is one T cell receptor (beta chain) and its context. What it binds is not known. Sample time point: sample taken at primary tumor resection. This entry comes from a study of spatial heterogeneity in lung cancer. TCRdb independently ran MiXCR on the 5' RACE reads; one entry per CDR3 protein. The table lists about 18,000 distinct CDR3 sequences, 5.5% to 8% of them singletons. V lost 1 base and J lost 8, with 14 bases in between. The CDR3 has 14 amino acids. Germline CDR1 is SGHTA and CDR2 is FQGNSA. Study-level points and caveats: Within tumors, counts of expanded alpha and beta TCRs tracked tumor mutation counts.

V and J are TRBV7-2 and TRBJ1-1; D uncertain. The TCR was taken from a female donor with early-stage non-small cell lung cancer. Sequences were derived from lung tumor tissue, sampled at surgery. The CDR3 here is CASSLVLVGVEAFF. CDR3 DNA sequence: TGTGCCAGCAGCTTAGTTCTGGTCGGGGTGGAAGCTTTCTTT.